The sequence of this TCR beta chain was determined in a study of neurological immune-mediated disorders (dated by TCRdb to 2018 to 2020). Looking at the study overall: Among the roughly 34 multiple sclerosis patients, roughly 31 had relapsing-remitting MS and 3 had secondary progressive MS. The study compared peripheral blood TCR-beta repertoires of HTLV-I-associated myelopathy (HAM/TSP) patients, multiple sclerosis patients and healthy controls using UMI-based sequencing. Longitudinal HAM/TSP and healthy donors were sampled at 3 time-points each (3-40 month intervals). The cohort included 68 subjects: approximately 15 with HAM/TSP, around 35 with multiple sclerosis, and about 20 healthy controls. Longitudinal samples, technical triplicates and paired sorted CD4+ and CD8+ T-cell subsets, alongside PBMC samples, were included among the 90 to 130 TCR-beta libraries. What the authors observed across the whole study: The MS cluster was not associated with any clinical or MRI features, and the authors stated that larger cohorts are needed. Expanded clones from different subjects shared no identical CDR3 amino acid sequences, which suggests that TCR-beta repertoires were private in all groups. The highest TCR clonal expansion was observed in HAM/TSP patients, whereas the lowest was observed in MS patients, even when compared with healthy controls. In phylogenetic analysis, the repertoires of 18 of 34 MS patients grouped into a cluster of related CDR3 sequences, which suggests a possible signature at the repertoire level.

This clonotype was observed many times. There is no known antigen for this receptor. Base qualities were left out, and no much larger clone turns up one base away. To synthesize cDNA, template-switch 5'RACE was performed with a primer carrying a 10-nucleotide random unique molecular identifier so that each TCR transcript was tagged. Over 190 million TCR-beta sequences, covering 15-18 subjects, were produced in each sequencing run. Total RNA was extracted with the RNeasy kit. TCR-beta VDJ regions were amplified with primers for the TCR constant region and the 5'RACE anchor, using the KAPA Real-time Library Amplification kit. Sample indexes and Illumina adaptors were added in a first PCR, after which library yield was increased in a second PCR. The roughly 650 bp TCR product was size-selected on a 2% E-gel SizeSelection system after Ampure bead purification. Before pooling, library quality was checked on a Bioanalyzer, concentration was measured with Qubit, and libraries were quantified with the Kapa Library Quantification kit. Paired-end 2 x 150 bp sequencing of the libraries was performed on an Illumina HiSeq 2500. To increase sequence diversity, roughly 24-32% phiX was spiked into each library pool. As for the original processing: Quality-filtered reads were processed with the UMI-based MiGEC pipeline, and over 85% of raw TCR sequences were removed by the MiGEC pipeline during error correction. VDJ genes were aligned to IMGT germline references, and clonotypes were defined by unique CDR3 amino acid sequence plus V-J genes. VDJtools evaluated clonal expansion, Shannon diversity and CDR3 relatedness (CalcPairwiseDistances, ClusterSamples); CLCbio workbench built phylogenetic trees. Using coefficient-of-variation modelling across technical triplicates, the study counted a clone as expanded if it had at least 8 unique UMIs. The public reads were run again by TCRdb, first through fastp at Q25 and then through MiXCR, and only productive beta chains were kept. Rows with one shared CDR3 protein collapse into an entry with the most common genes and DNA. TCRdb's processing, not the authors' own work, is the source of the V and J calls. Present in this sample are under 100,000 distinct CDR3 sequences, about 4.5% of which were seen just once. More than 5% of the sample goes to the ten largest clones.

Per the publication, the time point label means: longitudinal time-point 3. Unsorted PBMC libraries were generated from 2 million PBMCs stored in RNAlater at -80 °C until RNA extraction. The multiple sclerosis patients were enrolled in a US clinical protocol that evaluated disease progression with magnetic resonance imaging. Peripheral blood was subjected to Ficoll-Hypaque density gradient centrifugation to isolate PBMCs, which were then cryopreserved in liquid nitrogen. V ends up 6 bases short and J 7 bases short, with an unmatched junction base count of 3. Reading from cysteine to phenylalanine, the CDR3 counts 11 amino acids. The entry retains the CDR3 DNA only, 33 bases that are in frame from base 1. The germline V gene encodes CDR1 SQVTM and CDR2 ANQGSEA.

Sequencing was done on a sample of PBMCs. The rearrangement joined TRBV29-1 to TRBJ2-1, with 7 bases aligning to TRBD2. This TCR was sampled from a woman aged 55-75 years with multiple sclerosis. The nucleotides are TGCAGCGTCATCGGGGGGAATGAGCAGTTCTTC. Its coded protein is CSVIGGNEQFF.